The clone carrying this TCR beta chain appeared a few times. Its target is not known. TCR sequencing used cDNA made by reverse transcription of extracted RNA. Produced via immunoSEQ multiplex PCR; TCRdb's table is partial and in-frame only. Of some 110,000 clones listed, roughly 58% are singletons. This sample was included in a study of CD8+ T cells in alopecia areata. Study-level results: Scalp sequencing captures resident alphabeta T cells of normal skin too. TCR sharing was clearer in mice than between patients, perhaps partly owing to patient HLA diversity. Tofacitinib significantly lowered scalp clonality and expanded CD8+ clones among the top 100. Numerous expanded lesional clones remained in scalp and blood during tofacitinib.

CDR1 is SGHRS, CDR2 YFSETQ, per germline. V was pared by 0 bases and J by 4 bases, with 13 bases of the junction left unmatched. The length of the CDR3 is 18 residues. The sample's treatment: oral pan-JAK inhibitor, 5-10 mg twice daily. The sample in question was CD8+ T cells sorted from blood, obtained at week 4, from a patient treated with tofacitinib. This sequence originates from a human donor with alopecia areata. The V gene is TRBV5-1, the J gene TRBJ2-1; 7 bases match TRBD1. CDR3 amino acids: CASSLGYWGTDSYNEQFF. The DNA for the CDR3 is TGCGCCAGCAGCTTGGGATATTGGGGGACAGACAGTTACAATGAGCAGTTCTTC.